The T cell receptor beta chain under discussion was sequenced for a study of shared clonotypes between healthy human individuals. At the level of the study: Three CD4 naive, three CD4 memory, two CD8 naive and one CD8 memory plate were used per donor. Whole-study results and caveats: Larger estimated richness was generally recorded for naive subsets relative to memory subsets.

The CDR3 covers 20 residues. Trimming removed 0 bases from V and 10 bases from J; junction bases left unmatched: 20. The germline V gene encodes CDR1 SGHRS and CDR2 YFSETQ. A remark on this clone: As yet, its antigen is unknown.

Running of the assay took place at deep level. Sequencing was performed with immunoSEQ multiplex PCR; in TCRdb, only in-frame clones are kept and a portion is missing. The data show a few million clones, 90% to 96% seen once. The sequence came from a young man in good health. The sequenced material came from naive CD4+ T cells sorted from blood. Documented subset: CD45RA+ positively selected. This chain links TRBV5-1 with TRBJ1-6; 9 bases align to TRBD1. CDR3 sequence: CASSLGRTGVGALIGSPLHF. As DNA, the CDR3 is TGCGCCAGCAGCTTGGGTAGGACAGGGGTAGGGGCCCTTATCGGGTCACCCCTCCACTTT.